This T cell receptor beta chain was captured by sequencing in a study of cytomegalovirus exposure and HLA in healthy donors. This CDR3 contains 15 residues. CDR1 and CDR2 (germline): MDHEN, SYDVKM. The V gene end was trimmed by 2 bases and the J gene end by 7 bases; junction bases not matched to a gene: 4. PCR primers comprised 60 Vbeta and 13 Jbeta primers. Method: immunoSEQ multiplex PCR; TCRdb's copy keeps in-frame clones and lacks some. The repertoire includes 180,000 or so clones, around 76% of them detected once, and about 2.5% sits in the top ten. This clone is a singleton in its sample. This TCR was recovered from a woman aged 25 to 39 in good health and CMV-seropositive. The V gene is TRBV28, the J gene TRBJ2-2; TRBD1 agrees at 10 bases. The sample taken for sequencing was PBMCs. CDR3 loop: CASSLRDRGGGELFF. The CDR3, as DNA: TGTGCCAGCAGTTTACGGGACAGGGGAGGCGGGGAGCTGTTTTTT.